The sample holds a few counts of the clone carrying this T cell receptor (beta chain). No antigen is known for it. Expressed TCRB transcripts were sequenced because the entire RNA isolate underwent reverse transcription. Only in-frame clones appear in the TCRdb table, and some are missing; sequencing was by immunoSEQ multiplex PCR. The sample has 350,000 or so clones; roughly a fifth are singletons. This record comes from a study of beta chain features in type 1 diabetes. Study background: Some 110,000,000 sorted cells were examined across all samples.

V trimming: 3 bases; J trimming: 7 bases; junction bases outside the gene matches: 7. The germline V gene has CDR1 SGHVS and CDR2 FQNEAQ. The CDR3 covers 15 residues. Findings of the study overall: Healthy donors had naive, central memory and Treg TCRB repertoires that appeared less similar than those seen among patients. For type 1 diabetes patients, VDJ junctions showed fewer insertions and more deletions.

The receptor was isolated from a woman between 18 and 30 years old in good health. V is TRBV7-8 and J is TRBJ1-4; 8 bases agree with TRBD1. Material for sequencing was naive CD4+ T cells from blood. CDR3 nucleotides: TGTGCCAGCAGCTTCGGCAGGGGGCGACCTGAAAAACTGTTTTTT. Its protein is CASSFGRGRPEKLFF.